The TCR beta chain described here comes from a study of CD8+ T cells in alopecia areata. Treatment: oral pan-JAK inhibitor, 5-10 mg twice daily. Individuals with alopecia areata gave both lesional scalp punch biopsies and peripheral blood for collection. Findings and caveats of the study: For patients receiving tofacitinib, scalp clonality and expanded CD8+ clones among the top 100 significantly decreased. Scalp sequencing captures resident alphabeta T cells of normal skin too. The link between baseline CD8+ expansion and response remains uncertain with one nonresponder.

As concerns this clone: Its cognate antigen is unknown.

Once RNA had been extracted, it was reverse transcribed into cDNA to act as the sequencing template. Clones were sequenced by immunoSEQ multiplex PCR, and TCRdb holds only the in-frame ones, with some missing. The sample holds tens of thousands of clones, around 61% seen once. The CDR3 runs to 12 residues. In germline, CDR1 is SEHNR, CDR2 FQNEAQ (reference sequence). Trimming removed 1 base from V and 6 bases from J, with 6 bases in between. V usage is TRBV7-9 and J usage is TRBJ1-1; D uncertain. The source was CD8+ T cells sorted from blood, collected at week 24, from a patient treated with tofacitinib. The receptor was derived from a human donor with alopecia areata. The DNA of the CDR3 is TGTGCCAGCAGCTTAGACAGTCCTGAAGCTTTCTTT. It codes for CASSLDSPEAFF.